These 4 T cell receptor beta chains originate from one sample sequenced in a study of OX40 agonist ivuxolimab in advanced cancers. The repertoire was sequenced with immunoSEQ multiplex PCR; TCRdb's copy has only in-frame clones and lacks some. The sample consists of 70,000 to 80,000 clones, roughly 90% of them appearing once. The sequencing used CD4+ or CD8+ T cells sorted from blood, collected in a trial of the OX40 agonist ivuxolimab. The receptors stem from an adult with an advanced solid tumor such as melanoma, head and neck, liver or kidney cancer.

This clone has a single count. One end of the junction does not line up with germline, which may come from a read error. This chain joins TRBV9 and TRBJ2-1; D call uncertain. Germline V gene lookup returns CDR1 SGDLS and CDR2 YYNGEE. The CDR3 spans 11 residues. The CDR3 loop reads CASSVHDEQIF. DNA for the CDR3: TGTGCCAGCAGCGTTCATGATGAGCAGATCTTC. Variable domain in full (rest from reference TRBV9 and TRBJ2-1): DSGVTQTPKHLITATGQRVTLRCSPRSGDLSVYWYQQSLDQGLQFLIQYYNGEERAKGNILERFSAQQFPDLHSELNLSSLELGDSALYFCASSVHDEQIFGPGTRLTVL.

The V call is TRBV14, the J call TRBJ1-6; no clear D gene. The length of the CDR3 is 13 residues. V lost 4 bases and J lost 7, with 8 bases in between. Germline CDR1 SGHDN, CDR2 FVKESK. CDR3 nucleotides: TGTGCCAGCAGCCCCCAACACAATTCACCCCTCCACTTT. Protein sequence: CASSPQHNSPLHF.

This chain links TRBV30 with TRBJ2-7, with D perhaps matching TRBD1 (6 bases). The germline CDR1 and CDR2 sequences are GTSNPN and SVGIG (reference sequence). The CDR3 is made up of 14 amino acids. V was trimmed by 0 bases and J by 1 base, leaving 10 bases between them. The CDR3 sequence is CAWSVPGQSYEQYF. The CDR3 DNA reads TGTGCCTGGAGTGTACCGGGACAATCCTACGAGCAGTACTTC.

This chain joins TRBV12-5 and TRBJ2-1; D is perhaps TRBD2 (6 bases). This CDR3 is built from 16 residues. Germline values: CDR1 LGHNT, CDR2 FRNRAP. The ends were cut back, 6 bases at V and 6 bases at J, with 21 bases in the middle. In nucleotides, the CDR3 is TGTGCTAGTGGCACCCGGGGGAGCGGAACTATCAATGAGCAGTTCTTC. Its protein is CASGTRGSGTINEQFF. Together with reference TRBV12-5 and TRBJ2-1, the CDR3 gives the full variable domain: DARVTQTPRHKVTEMGQEVTMRCQPILGHNTVFWYRQTMMQGLELLAYFRNRAPLDDSGMPKDRFSAEMPDATLATLKIQPSEPRDSAVYFCASGTRGSGTINEQFFGPGTRLTVL.